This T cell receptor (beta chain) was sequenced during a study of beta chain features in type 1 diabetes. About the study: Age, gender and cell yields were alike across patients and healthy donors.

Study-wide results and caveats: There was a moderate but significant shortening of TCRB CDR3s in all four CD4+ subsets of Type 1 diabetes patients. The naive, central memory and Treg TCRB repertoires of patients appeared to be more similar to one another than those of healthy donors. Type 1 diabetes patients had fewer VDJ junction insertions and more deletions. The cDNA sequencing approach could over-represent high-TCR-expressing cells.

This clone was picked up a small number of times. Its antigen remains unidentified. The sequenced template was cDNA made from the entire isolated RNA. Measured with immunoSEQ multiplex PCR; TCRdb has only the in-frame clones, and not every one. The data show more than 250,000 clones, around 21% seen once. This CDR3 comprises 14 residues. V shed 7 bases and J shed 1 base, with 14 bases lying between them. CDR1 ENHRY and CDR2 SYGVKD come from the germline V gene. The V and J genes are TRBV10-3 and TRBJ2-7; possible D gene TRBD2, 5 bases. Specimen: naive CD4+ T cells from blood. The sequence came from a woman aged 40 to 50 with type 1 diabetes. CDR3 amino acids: CAIMIGRESYEQYF. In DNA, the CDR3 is TGTGCCATCATGATTGGACGGGAATCCTACGAGCAGTACTTC.